This T cell receptor beta chain is drawn from a study of blood T cell repertoires in COVID-19. This CDR3 spans 15 amino acids. CDR1 SGHRS and CDR2 YFSETQ come from the germline V gene. V was clipped by 2 bases and J by 3 bases, with 12 bases between them. As originally analysed: Amplification from reference gene primers served as the basis for estimated nucleated cell counts. Assay used: immunoSEQ multiplex PCR; TCRdb lists only in-frame clones, some missing. That table is the source of V, J and clone size, and D and trimming were worked out from the DNA. The sample has 350,000 to 450,000 clones, approximately 87% seen once. Those enrolled in Seattle joined during active infection and were followed longitudinally afterward.

V is TRBV5-1 and J is TRBJ2-1; a possible D gene is TRBD2 (6 bases). This sequence originates from a woman aged 55-70 years with COVID-19, enrolled during active disease. Input material: peripheral blood. The CDR3 here is CASSFGSSGYNEQFF. The CDR3 DNA reads TGCGCCAGCAGCTTTGGTAGTAGCGGCTACAATGAGCAGTTCTTC. The whole variable domain, remainder taken from reference TRBV5-1 and TRBJ2-1, is KAGVTQTPRYLIKTRGQQVTLSCSPISGHRSVSWYQQTPGQGLQFLFEYFSETQRNKGNFPGRFSGRQFSNSRSEMNVSTLELGDSALYLCASSFGSSGYNEQFFGPGTRLTVL.